Shown below are 27 T cell receptor beta chains from a single sample sequenced in a study of CD8+ T cells in alopecia areata. Extraction and reverse transcription of RNA yielded cDNA as the sequencing template. Profiled with immunoSEQ multiplex PCR; TCRdb holds only in-frame clones, not every one. The data show some 120,000 clones, 47% seen once. Sequencing input: NKG2D-low CD8+ T cells sorted from blood. These receptors all stem from a human donor with alopecia areata.

This clone was detected only a few times. This chain links TRBV29-1 with TRBJ2-7; 7 nucleotides align to TRBD1. CDR1 SQVTM and CDR2 ANQGSEA come from the germline V gene. The CDR3 sequence is 13 residues long. Trimming took 3 bases from V and 1 from J; bases not matched to a gene: 3. This CDR3 reads CSVEVQGSYEQYF. CDR3 coding DNA: TGCAGCGTTGAGGTACAGGGGTCCTACGAGCAGTACTTC.

This clone was counted once. The chain recombines TRBV5-1 with TRBJ1-2; tentative D call: TRBD1 (5 bases). This CDR3 is 14 amino acids long. Per germline, CDR1 SGHRS and CDR2 YFSETQ. V was trimmed by 4 bases and J by 3 bases, leaving 13 bases between them. CDR3 nucleotides: TGCGCCAGCAGCCACGAAGGAGGGGACTATGGCTACACCTTC. Translation gives CASSHEGGDYGYTF. Complete variable domain (other parts from reference TRBV5-1 and TRBJ1-2): KAGVTQTPRYLIKTRGQQVTLSCSPISGHRSVSWYQQTPGQGLQFLFEYFSETQRNKGNFPGRFSGRQFSNSRSEMNVSTLELGDSALYLCASSHEGGDYGYTFGSGTRLTVV.

CDR3 protein: CSAWSGHEQFF. CDR3 nucleotides: TGCAGCGCTTGGAGCGGGCATGAGCAGTTCTTC. The J gene is TRBJ2-1, the V gene TRBV29-1, with D tentatively TRBD2 (6 bases). CDR3 length equals 11 residues. Trimming stripped 7 bases from V and 8 bases from J, with 12 bases between. From germline, CDR1 is SQVTM and CDR2 ANQGSEA.

Remarks on this clone: The junction differs from germline at one of its ends, possibly a read error. CDR3 region: CASSYGDRGLF. For the CDR3, the DNA is TGTGCCAGCAGTTACGGGGACAGGGGCCTCTTC. This rearrangement joins TRBV6-6 to TRBJ1-2; TRBD1 matches at 10 bases. Germline CDR1 MNHNY, CDR2 SVGAGI (reference sequence). The CDR3 runs 11 residues.

This clone was seen a few times. The DNA of the CDR3 is TGTGCCAGCAGCCAAGAACACGGACAGGGGTGGTCTCAGCCCCAGCATTTT. Protein product: CASSQEHGQGWSQPQHF. V is TRBV14 and J is TRBJ1-5; 9 bases are shared with TRBD1. The germline gives CDR1 SGHDN, CDR2 FVKESK. The CDR3 totals 17 residues. The ends lost 0 bases at V and 6 bases at J; junction bases unmatched: 9.

The rearrangement joins TRBV6-5 to TRBJ2-1; TRBD1 or TRBD2 may be the D gene (5 bases each). The CDR3 runs to 13 residues. Deletions cut 2 bases from V and 15 bases from J, with 17 bases between. The germline CDR1 and CDR2 sequences are MNHEY and SVGAGI. CDR3 protein: CASSYGKGTLPFF. The CDR3 nucleotides are TGTGCCAGCAGTTACGGTAAAGGGACCCTGCCGTTCTTC.

The chain joins TRBV29-1 to TRBJ2-7, with D perhaps matching TRBD2 (5 bases). The CDR3 consists of 14 residues. From germline, CDR1 is SQVTM and CDR2 ANQGSEA. V dropped 6 bases and J dropped 2 bases, with 17 bases sitting between them. CDR3 nucleotide sequence: TGCAGCGTCCCCCGACGGGAAACCCCCTACGAGCAGTACTTC. It encodes CSVPRRETPYEQYF.

A remark on this clone: Different DNA sequences within this sample yield the same CDR3. This chain joins TRBV29-1 and TRBJ2-1; D remains unclear. Trimming removed 3 bases at V and 6 bases at J, with 3 bases between. The CDR3 totals 10 residues. From germline, CDR1 is SQVTM and CDR2 ANQGSEA. CDR3 amino acids: CSVEINEQFF. As DNA, the CDR3 is TGCAGCGTTGAGATCAATGAGCAGTTCTTC.

As concerns this clone: Other DNA sequences in this specimen translate into the identical CDR3. The chain uses TRBV29-1 and TRBJ2-3; D remains unclear. V lost 7 bases, J lost 2 bases, and 4 bases lay in between. Germline V gene data show CDR1 as SQVTM and CDR2 as ANQGSEA. The CDR3 spans 10 residues. The DNA for the CDR3 is TGCAGCGGGATCACAGATACGCAGTATTTT. Translation gives CSGITDTQYF.

The CDR3 here is CASSYDTYYGYTF. CDR3 sequence (DNA): TGTGCCAGCAGTTACGACACCTACTATGGCTACACCTTC. The chain couples TRBV6-5 to TRBJ1-2; no reliable D call. Germline CDR1 is MNHEY and CDR2 is SVGAGI. The CDR3 consists of 13 residues. The V and J ends lost 2 bases and 3 bases respectively, with 7 bases between them.

The chain uses TRBV7-9 and TRBJ2-7; the match to TRBD1 covers 7 bases. The CDR3 is 14 residues long. Germline V gives CDR1 SEHNR, CDR2 FQNEAQ (reference sequence). V trimming: 5 bases; J trimming: 3 bases; junction bases outside the gene matches: 7. This CDR3 reads CASSQRDSHYEQYF. CDR3 coding DNA: TGTGCCAGCAGCCAGAGGGACAGCCACTACGAGCAGTACTTC.

The chain carries TRBV5-6 and TRBJ1-1, with D unresolved. V was clipped by 0 bases and J by 3 bases, with 9 bases between them. The germline V gene encodes CDR1 SGHDT and CDR2 YYEEEE. This CDR3 contains 14 residues. CDR3 bases: TGTGCCAGCAGCTTGGGCGCCGGGGACACTGAAGCTTTCTTT. Translated, it gives CASSLGAGDTEAFF.

The J gene is TRBJ2-7, the V gene TRBV27; D unresolved. The CDR3 has 13 amino acids. Germline CDR1 reads MNHEY; CDR2 reads SMNVEV (reference sequence). The germline V and J ends were trimmed by 6 bases and 2 bases, with 11 bases remaining between them. This chain's CDR3 is CASREREAYEQYF. In nucleotides, the CDR3 is TGTGCCAGCAGGGAGCGAGAGGCCTACGAGCAGTACTTC.

V and J are TRBV29-1 and TRBJ2-7; 12 nucleotides align to TRBD1. The V segment lost 6 bases and the J segment 2 bases; nucleotides outside the gene matches: 11. Germline lookup yields CDR1 SQVTM and CDR2 ANQGSEA. The CDR3 is 16 amino acids. Here the CDR3 DNA reads TGCAGCGTAGCCGGGACAGGGGGCGCAGGGACCTACGAGCAGTACTTC. Translation gives CSVAGTGGAGTYEQYF.

The rearrangement joins TRBV23-1 to TRBJ1-3; D may be TRBD1 (6 bases). TRBV23-1 belongs to the ORF category, with a function that is uncertain. The ends were cut back, 4 bases at V and 0 bases at J, with 22 bases in the middle. CDR3 length: 19 residues. The DNA of the CDR3 is TGCGCCAGCAGTCCCTCCGGGGGAAAGCCAGGGGCCTCTGGAAACACCATATATTTT. Translating it yields CASSPSGGKPGASGNTIYF.

This clone was detected a few times. The rearrangement links TRBV19 to TRBJ1-5; 7 bases are a match to TRBD1. This CDR3 has 10 residues. Germline V gene sequence: CDR1 LNHDA, CDR2 SQIVND (reference sequence). For the CDR3, the DNA is TGTGCATCAGGGGGAGAGCCCCAGCATTTT. Its protein is CASGGEPQHF.

This clone was seen a few times. V usage is TRBV29-1 and J usage is TRBJ1-1; possible D gene TRBD1, 6 bases. The CDR3 covers 14 residues. The V gene's germline CDR1 is SQVTM and CDR2 ANQGSEA. Trimming took 4 bases from V and 0 from J, leaving 12 bases between them. The CDR3 sequence: CSVGQASMNTEAFF. The CDR3 DNA follows: TGCAGCGTTGGACAGGCCTCGATGAACACTGAAGCTTTCTTT.

This clone has only a few counts. V is TRBV29-1 and J is TRBJ2-1; 8 bases line up with TRBD2. The CDR3 contains 15 residues. Germline V gene sequence: CDR1 SQVTM, CDR2 ANQGSEA. After removal of 2 bases from V and 2 bases from J, the junction contained 5 bases not matched to a gene. This CDR3 reads CSVESPGLAYNEQFF. The CDR3 DNA sequence: TGCAGCGTTGAATCCCCGGGACTAGCCTACAATGAGCAGTTCTTC.

This clone was counted a few times. This chain links TRBV29-1 with TRBJ2-2, with a weak D call TRBD1 (6 bases). Germline V gene lookup returns CDR1 SQVTM and CDR2 ANQGSEA. Between the trimmed V and J ends, which lost 6 bases and 5 bases, there was a span of 10 bases. The CDR3 has 12 residues. CDR3 residues: CSVQGVTGELFF. The CDR3 DNA reads as TGCAGCGTACAGGGAGTGACCGGGGAGCTGTTTTTT.

V gene TRBV29-1 combines with J gene TRBJ1-1; no clear D. This CDR3 contains 12 residues. V lost 5 bases and J lost 1, with 8 bases in between. Germline V lookup: CDR1 SQVTM, CDR2 ANQGSEA. CDR3 amino acids: CSVLAGNTEAFF. For the CDR3, the DNA is TGCAGCGTTTTAGCAGGGAACACTGAAGCTTTCTTT.

The chain joins TRBV29-1 to TRBJ2-3, with D maybe TRBD2 (6 bases). The CDR3 extends over 16 amino acids. Per the germline V gene, CDR1 is SQVTM and CDR2 is ANQGSEA. V was pared by 0 bases and J by 2 bases, with 15 bases between. CDR3 protein: CSVEDPEGEATDTQYF. CDR3 sequence (DNA): TGCAGCGTTGAAGATCCGGAGGGAGAAGCCACAGATACGCAGTATTTT.

This chain uses TRBV29-1 with TRBJ2-5; D unclear. From germline, CDR1 is SQVTM and CDR2 ANQGSEA. The CDR3 consists of 14 residues. V lost 0 bases to trimming and J lost 1 base, with 9 bases between them. CDR3 sequence: CSVEEVPSQETQYF. CDR3 coding DNA: TGCAGCGTTGAAGAAGTCCCTTCCCAAGAGACCCAGTACTTC.

Written as DNA, the CDR3 is TGCAGCGTTGAAGTGAGGGAGGAAAAACTGTTTTTT. Protein: CSVEVREEKLFF. The chain is built from TRBV29-1 and TRBJ1-4; D gene unclear. This CDR3 is built from 12 residues. With 1 base removed from V and 8 bases from J, the gap between germline ends came to 8 bases. CDR1 and CDR2 (germline): SQVTM, ANQGSEA.

In this sample, this clone turned up once. The chain has TRBV9 and TRBJ2-7; D is ambiguous. Germline assignment: CDR1 SGDLS and CDR2 YYNGEE. CDR3 length equals 14 residues. Trimming removed 0 bases from V and 2 bases from J, with 9 bases in between. CDR3 amino acids: CASSVVDGTYEQYF. CDR3 nucleotides: TGTGCCAGCAGCGTAGTGGACGGTACCTACGAGCAGTACTTC.

Remarks on this clone: A junction boundary mismatches the germline segment, possibly from a read error. The chain links TRBV5-1 to TRBJ1-6; D possibly corresponds to TRBD1 (6 bases). Germline CDR1 SGHRS, CDR2 YFSETQ. The CDR3 sequence is 13 residues long. Written as DNA, the CDR3 is TGCGCCAGCAGTGCACAGGGAGGTTCATCCCTCCACTTT. Encoded protein: CASSAQGGSSLHF.

The rearrangement uses TRBV6-5 and TRBJ2-2; no clear D. The CDR3 is 13 amino acids. Germline loops: CDR1 MNHEY, CDR2 SVGAGI. Trimming cost V 6 bases and J 6 bases, with 11 bases left between them. The CDR3 protein is CASSLPSSGELFF. The DNA for the CDR3 is TGTGCCAGCAGCCTACCCAGTTCCGGGGAGCTGTTTTTT.

This clone was picked up a small number of times. The chain links TRBV11-2 to TRBJ2-7; D is undetermined. V was cut by 5 bases and J by 2 bases, with 13 bases left in between. This CDR3 is 14 amino acids long. CDR1 is SGHAT and CDR2 is FQNNGV in the germline V gene. The CDR3 DNA reads as TGTGCCAGCAGCGACATAACAGCTACCTACGAGCAGTACTTC. It codes for CASSDITATYEQYF.